One sample yielded the 25 T cell receptor beta chains listed below, sequenced in a study of cytomegalovirus exposure and HLA in healthy donors. The study ran its PCR with 60 Vbeta and 13 Jbeta primers. Sequencing used immunoSEQ multiplex PCR; TCRdb keeps in-frame clones, though not all of them. The repertoire includes over 150,000 clones, around 75% of them detected once, and around 2% sits in the top ten. The sequenced sample was PBMCs. The receptors stem from a human donor in good health.

V gene TRBV7-2 combines with J gene TRBJ1-2; no reliable D call. Germline V gene sequence: CDR1 SGHTA, CDR2 FQGNSA. V was trimmed by 2 bases and J by 3 bases, leaving 7 bases between them. The CDR3 has 13 amino acids. The CDR3 coding sequence is TGTGCCAGCAGCTTAATAGATTACTATGGCTACACCTTC. This codes for CASSLIDYYGYTF.

The V and J genes are TRBV11-1 and TRBJ2-4, with TRBD1 matching 8 bases. CDR3 length equals 15 residues. J was trimmed by 3 bases and V by 5 bases; bases with no gene match: 6. CDR1 and CDR2 from the germline V gene are SGHAT and FQDESV (reference sequence). The CDR3 loop is CASSTRTGYKNIQYF. CDR3 coding DNA: TGTGCCAGCAGCACCCGGACAGGGTACAAAAACATTCAGTACTTC.

The chain combines TRBV9 with TRBJ2-7; 9 bases agree with TRBD2. This CDR3 spans 12 amino acids. Per the germline V gene, CDR1 is SGDLS and CDR2 is YYNGEE. CDR3 amino acids: CCAGLAVPEQYF. The CDR3 DNA sequence: TGTTGCGCGGGACTAGCAGTCCCCGAGCAGTACTTC.

V is TRBV9 and J is TRBJ2-2; no clear D gene. This CDR3 comprises 14 residues. Germline assignment: CDR1 SGDLS and CDR2 YYNGEE. Trimming removed 0 bases at V and 1 base at J, with 4 bases between. The CDR3 DNA follows: TGTGCCAGCAGCGTAGGTCTGAACACCGGGGAGCTGTTTTTT. It translates to CASSVGLNTGELFF.

This chain joins TRBV29-1 and TRBJ2-7, with D tentatively TRBD1 (5 bases). CDR3 length: 14 residues. Germline assignment: CDR1 SQVTM and CDR2 ANQGSEA. V lost 2 bases and J 5 bases, leaving 16 bases between the germline ends. This CDR3 reads CSVERLGVLNEQYF. DNA for the CDR3: TGCAGCGTTGAACGTTTAGGGGTGTTGAACGAGCAGTACTTC.

The V and J genes are TRBV5-4 and TRBJ1-4; D gene uncertain. Trimming took 0 bases from V and 0 from J, leaving 9 bases between them. The CDR3 consists of 16 residues. Germline V gives CDR1 SGHNT, CDR2 YYREEE (reference sequence). This chain's CDR3 is CASSLDGSSTNEKLFF. The CDR3 nucleotides read TGTGCCAGCAGCTTGGACGGTAGTTCAACTAATGAAAAACTGTTTTTT.

The chain joins TRBV18 to TRBJ2-7; 14 positions match TRBD2. The J segment lost 7 bases and the V segment lost 6 bases, leaving 11 bases of the junction unmatched. The V gene's germline CDR1 is KGHSH and CDR2 LQKENI. This CDR3 comprises 16 residues. The CDR3 DNA sequence: TGTGCCAGCTCGCCGGGGACTAGCGGGGGATTTGGGGAGCAGTACTTC. Protein product: CASSPGTSGGFGEQYF.

The V and J genes are TRBV2 and TRBJ2-7; the D gene is possibly TRBD1 (6 bases). V was shortened by 7 bases and J by 2 bases, with 15 bases between the two germline ends. Germline V gene sequence: CDR1 SNHLY, CDR2 FYNNEI. The CDR3 is 14 amino acids. CDR3 protein: CASKFSRQAYEQYF. The CDR3 coding sequence is TGTGCCAGCAAATTTTCCCGACAGGCCTACGAGCAGTACTTC.

The chain uses TRBV11-3 and TRBJ2-5, with 7 bases aligning to TRBD1. CDR1 and CDR2 (germline): SGHNT, YENEEA. CDR3 size: 14 residues. The V and J ends lost 4 bases and 5 bases, in that order; junction bases with no gene match: 7. DNA of the CDR3: TGTGCCAGCAGCTACAGAAAGGGGGCCGAGACCCAGTACTTC. Protein: CASSYRKGAETQYF.

The rearrangement joins TRBV5-4 to TRBJ1-4; D is undetermined. The V end lost 4 bases, the J end lost 5 bases, and 9 bases lay between the germline ends. CDR3 length: 13 amino acids. The germline V gene encodes CDR1 SGHNT and CDR2 YYREEE (reference sequence). Here the CDR3 DNA reads TGTGCCAGCAGCCCAGCCGGGAATGAAAAACTGTTTTTT. Translating it yields CASSPAGNEKLFF.

The V and J genes are TRBV20-1 and TRBJ1-1; 7 nucleotides align to TRBD1. The V segment lost 4 bases and the J segment 10 bases; nucleotides outside the gene matches: 6. The CDR3 totals 11 residues. Germline values: CDR1 DFQATT, CDR2 SNEGSKA (reference sequence). The CDR3 nucleotides are TGCAGTGCTAACCGACAGGGTGTAGCTTTCTTT. As protein: CSANRQGVAFF.

Only a few counts were recorded for this clone. The chain is built from TRBV2 and TRBJ2-2; a weak D match, TRBD2 (6 bases). V lost 4 bases and J 7 bases, leaving 13 bases between the germline ends. The CDR3 consists of 14 residues. Germline CDR1 reads SNHLY; CDR2 reads FYNNEI. CDR3 residues: CASSVETSVGELFF. DNA of the CDR3: TGTGCCAGCAGTGTCGAGACTAGTGTCGGGGAGCTGTTTTTT.

The gene calls are TRBV2 and TRBJ2-7; 9 nucleotides match TRBD1. With V trimmed by 5 bases and J by 5 bases, 10 bases remained unmatched. This CDR3 contains 15 residues. CDR1 and CDR2 (germline): SNHLY, FYNNEI. The CDR3 reads CASSLRGQGGHEQYF. CDR3 DNA: TGTGCCAGCAGTCTCCGGGGACAGGGTGGGCACGAGCAGTACTTC.

This clone is a singleton in its sample. This same CDR3 is encoded by further DNA sequences in the sample. This chain links TRBV7-9 with TRBJ1-5; D is possibly TRBD1 (5 bases). Per the germline V gene, CDR1 is SEHNR and CDR2 is FQNEAQ (reference sequence). The CDR3 has 14 residues. V lost 1 base and J 2 bases, leaving 6 bases between the germline ends. CDR3 loop: CASSLGGGNQPQHF. CDR3 nucleotides: TGTGCCAGCAGCTTAGGGGGGGGCAATCAGCCCCAGCATTTT.

J is TRBJ1-2 and V is TRBV6-4, with 9 nucleotides matching TRBD1. Germline V gene data show CDR1 as MRHNA and CDR2 as SNTAGT. CDR3 size: 16 residues. V shed 6 bases, J shed 4 bases, and the junction held 12 bases outside the gene matches. The CDR3: CASSMEKSGQGYGYTF. The CDR3 nucleotides are TGTGCCAGCAGCATGGAAAAATCGGGACAGGGCTATGGCTACACCTTC.

This sequence joins TRBV4-1 and TRBJ1-6, with 7 bases lining up with TRBD1. Per germline, CDR1 MGHRA and CDR2 YSYEKL. CDR3 length equals 14 residues. The V gene end was trimmed by 4 bases and the J gene end by 7 bases; junction bases not matched to a gene: 4. The CDR3 here is CASSRGDSNSPLHF. In nucleotides, the CDR3 is TGCGCCAGCAGCCGGGGGGACAGCAATTCACCCCTCCACTTT.

This chain connects TRBV7-2 to TRBJ1-2; 8 nucleotides agree with TRBD1. V lost 3 bases to trimming and J lost 6 bases; unmatched junction nucleotides: 3. Per the germline V gene, CDR1 is SGHTA and CDR2 is FQGNSA. The length of the CDR3 is 13 residues. The CDR3: CASSFVTGDGYTF. The CDR3 region has the DNA TGTGCCAGCAGCTTCGTGACAGGGGATGGCTACACCTTC.

The rearrangement links TRBV5-1 to TRBJ1-5, with 9 bases identical to TRBD1. CDR1 and CDR2 from the germline V gene are SGHRS and YFSETQ. With 4 bases clipped from V and 6 bases from J, the junction kept 8 bases outside the gene matches. This CDR3 spans 15 amino acids. The CDR3 bases are TGCGCCAGCAGCGATGGGACAGGGTCGGGTCAGCCCCAGCATTTT. Amino acid sequence: CASSDGTGSGQPQHF.

The chain links TRBV7-8 to TRBJ1-1, with a tentative D call TRBD1 (6 bases). Trimming left V 5 bases short and J 1 base short, with 14 bases between. Germline V gene sequence: CDR1 SGHVS, CDR2 FQNEAQ. This CDR3 has 15 amino acids. CDR3 protein: CASSAYRAGNTEAFF. The CDR3 DNA sequence: TGTGCCAGCAGCGCCTACAGGGCGGGGAACACTGAAGCTTTCTTT. Filled out from reference TRBV7-8 and TRBJ1-1, the complete variable domain reads GAGVSQSPRYKVAKRGQDVALRCDPISGHVSLFWYQQALGQGPEFLTYFQNEAQLDKSGLPSDRFFAERPEGSVSTLKIQRTQQEDSAVYLCASSAYRAGNTEAFFGQGTRLTVV.

This chain uses TRBV6-1 with TRBJ2-1, with D maybe TRBD2 (6 bases). The germline V gene encodes CDR1 MNHNS and CDR2 SASEGT. The CDR3 contains 14 residues. Trimming removed 4 bases at V and 7 bases at J, with 14 bases between. The CDR3 sequence: CASSGGRRGNEQFF. CDR3 coding DNA: TGTGCCAGCAGTGGTGGACGGAGGGGAAATGAGCAGTTCTTC.

This clone appeared a single time. This chain links TRBV5-4 with TRBJ2-3, with 10 bases aligning to TRBD2. This CDR3 has 16 amino acids. V trimming: 3 bases; J trimming: 0 bases; junction bases outside the gene matches: 4. The V gene's germline CDR1 is SGHNT and CDR2 YYREEE (reference sequence). The DNA for the CDR3 is TGTGCCAGCAGCTACTTAGCGGGGGGAAGCACAGATACGCAGTATTTT. Residues: CASSYLAGGSTDTQYF.

The CDR3 here is CASSIVPGQGARGEQFF. The CDR3 DNA is TGTGCCAGTAGTATAGTCCCGGGACAGGGGGCGAGGGGTGAGCAGTTCTTC. The J gene is TRBJ2-1, the V gene TRBV19; 12 bases match TRBD1. The junction had 10 bases not matched to a gene; V was cut back by 1 base and J by 9 bases. The CDR3 loop spans 17 amino acids. CDR1 LNHDA and CDR2 SQIVND come from the germline V gene (reference sequence).

The rearrangement uses TRBV15 and TRBJ2-5, with 10 nucleotides matching TRBD1. The CDR3 totals 14 residues. Germline V gene data show CDR1 as LNHNV and CDR2 as YYDKDF (reference sequence). With V trimmed by 2 bases and J by 11 bases, 8 bases remained unmatched. The CDR3 DNA is TGTGCCACCAGCAGACCTGACAGGGGGCTAGGGCAGTACTTC. It is translated as CATSRPDRGLGQYF.

This chain joins TRBV9 and TRBJ2-5; 10 bases align to TRBD2. The trim removed 0 bases at V and 1 base at J, leaving 3 bases unmatched. Germline V CDR1 and CDR2: SGDLS, YYNGEE. This CDR3 spans 16 amino acids. The DNA for the CDR3 is TGTGCCAGCAGCGTAGGCTCTAGCGGGGGCCAAGAGACCCAGTACTTC. Amino acid sequence: CASSVGSSGGQETQYF.

CDR3 DNA: TGTGCCAGCAGCTCGACAGGGCAGGGAAATGAGCAGTTCTTC. The encoded protein is CASSSTGQGNEQFF. The chain links TRBV7-2 to TRBJ2-1; 7 bases agree with TRBD1. The length of the CDR3 is 14 residues. The germline V gene has CDR1 SGHTA and CDR2 FQGNSA. V shed 4 bases and J 7 bases; nucleotides not matched to a gene: 7. Full variable domain (remainder filled in from reference TRBV7-2 and TRBJ2-1): GAGVSQSPSNKVTEKGKDVELRCDPISGHTALYWYRQSLGQGLEFLIYFQGNSAPDKSGLPSDRFSAERTGGSVSTLTIQRTQQEDSAVYLCASSSTGQGNEQFFGPGTRLTVL.